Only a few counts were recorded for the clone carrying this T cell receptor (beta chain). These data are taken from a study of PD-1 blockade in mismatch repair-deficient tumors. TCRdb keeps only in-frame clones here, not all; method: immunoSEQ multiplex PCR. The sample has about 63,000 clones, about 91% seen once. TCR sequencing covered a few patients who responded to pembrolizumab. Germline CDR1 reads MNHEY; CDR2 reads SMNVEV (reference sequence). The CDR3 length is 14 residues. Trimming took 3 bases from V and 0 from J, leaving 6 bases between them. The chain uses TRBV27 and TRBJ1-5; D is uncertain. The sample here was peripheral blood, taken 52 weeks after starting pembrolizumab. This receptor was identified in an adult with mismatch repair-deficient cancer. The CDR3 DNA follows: TGTGCCAGCAGTTTGATGGGTAGCAATCAGCCCCAGCATTTT. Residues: CASSLMGSNQPQHF.